The 22 T cell receptor beta chains below were found in one sample sequenced in a study of Graves' ophthalmopathy and Graves' hyperthyroidism. The study amplified TCR beta CDR3 regions using RNA transcripts. RT-PCR in the first round used HTBI primers; a second-round multiplex PCR followed. MiXCR, applied by TCRdb to the multiplex PCR reads, yields one record per CDR3 protein. The table has some 1.1 million distinct CDR3 sequences, about two fifths seen once. The sequenced sample was peripheral blood or thyroid tissue (not recorded which). The receptors stem from an adult man with Graves' hyperthyroidism.

This clonotype has ten or more counts. V and J are TRBV15 and TRBJ2-7; D is perhaps TRBD1 or TRBD2 (5 bases each). Trimming cost V 5 bases and J 0 bases, with 11 bases left between them. The CDR3 contains 14 residues. The V gene's germline CDR1 is LNHNV and CDR2 YYDKDF (reference sequence). The CDR3 nucleotides read TGTGCCACCAGCTTTCCGGGGCCCTCCTACGAGCAGTACTTC. Protein: CATSFPGPSYEQYF.

The rearrangement uses TRBV5-1 and TRBJ1-2; D is unresolved. CDR3 length equals 14 residues. CDR1 is SGHRS, CDR2 YFSETQ, per germline. Trimming pared 1 base from V and 6 bases from J, leaving 13 bases between. Written as DNA, the CDR3 is TGCGCCAGCAGCTTGATGGGTCCTATCGATGGCTACACCTTC. Its translation is CASSLMGPIDGYTF.

This clonotype was detected a few times. The rearrangement uses TRBV5-6 and TRBJ1-1; D uncertain. Germline CDR1 SGHDT, CDR2 YYEEEE. The CDR3 is 13 residues long. Trimming took 9 bases from V and 6 from J, leaving 18 bases between them. CDR3: CATARSGSAEAFF. CDR3 sequence (DNA): TGTGCCACCGCCCGGTCCGGATCCGCTGAAGCTTTCTTT.

The chain links TRBV12-3 or TRBV12-4 to TRBJ2-5, with a possible D match to TRBD1 (6 bases). The tail of the sequence fits TRBJ2-7 better, so the J call may be wrong. CDR3 size: 14 residues. This chain's CDR3 is CASSATGFGYEQYF. Here the CDR3 DNA reads TGTGCCAGCAGTGCTACAGGGTTTGGCTACGAGCAGTACTTC.

This chain connects TRBV12-3 or TRBV12-4 to TRBJ1-5; D perhaps matches TRBD1 (5 bases). The V end lost 6 bases, the J end lost 6 bases, and 15 bases lay between the germline ends. The CDR3 contains 14 residues. CDR3 region: CASSPTSGGQPQHF. In nucleotides, the CDR3 is TGTGCCAGCAGCCCCACATCGGGGGGTCAGCCCCAGCATTTT.

This clonotype was picked up one time. The V gene is TRBV25-1, the J gene TRBJ1-5; unclear D gene. The CDR3 extends over 16 amino acids. V shed 6 bases and J shed 9 bases, with 24 bases lying between them. Germline assignment: CDR1 MGHDK and CDR2 SYGVNS. The CDR3 DNA reads as TGTGCCAGCAGCCCCCGGCCCGCAGCAGCAAGGCGGCCCCAGCATTTT. It yields the protein CASSPRPAAARRPQHF.

This clonotype showed up just a few times. V is TRBV30 and J is TRBJ2-5; no clear D gene. Per the germline V gene, CDR1 is GTSNPN and CDR2 is SVGIG (reference sequence). The CDR3 contains 12 residues. The V gene lost 4 bases and the J gene lost 5 bases, with 11 bases spanning the gap. The CDR3 sequence is CAWTPLGETQYF. The CDR3 region has the DNA TGTGCCTGGACTCCCCTCGGGGAGACCCAGTACTTC.

The chain recombines TRBV9 with TRBJ1-4; maybe TRBD1 (5 bases). Germline CDR1 is SGDLS and CDR2 is YYNGEE. The CDR3 sequence is 17 residues long. V dropped 1 base and J dropped 0 bases, with 13 bases sitting between them. For the CDR3, the DNA is TGTGCCAGCAGCGTACTGGGGGATCCCGCAACTAATGAAAAACTGTTTTTT. This translates into CASSVLGDPATNEKLFF. The whole variable domain, filled in from reference TRBV9 and TRBJ1-4, reads DSGVTQTPKHLITATGQRVTLRCSPRSGDLSVYWYQQSLDQGLQFLIQYYNGEERAKGNILERFSAQQFPDLHSELNLSSLELGDSALYFCASSVLGDPATNEKLFFGSGTQLSVL.

The rearrangement uses TRBV6-5 and TRBJ1-1; no clear D. V was cut by 6 bases and J by 0 bases, with 11 bases left in between. The CDR3 is 14 residues long. Germline V gene lookup returns CDR1 MNHEY and CDR2 SVGAGI. The CDR3 nucleotides are TGTGCCAGCAGGGGGTTATGGTTGAACACTGAAGCTTTCTTT. Its translation: CASRGLWLNTEAFF.

In its sample, this clonotype was seen a few times. The genes are TRBV20-1 and TRBJ1-6; D unclear. Looked up from germline, CDR1 is DFQATT and CDR2 is SNEGSKA (reference sequence). The ends were cut back, 1 base at V and 10 bases at J, with 14 bases in the middle. The CDR3 has 14 residues. The CDR3 spells CSARVGRFESPLHF. CDR3 bases: TGCAGTGCTAGAGTCGGCAGGTTCGAATCACCCCTCCACTTT.

In its sample, this clonotype was seen a few times. The chain uses TRBV20-1 and TRBJ2-7; 9 bases are shared with TRBD2. CDR1 and CDR2 (germline): DFQATT, SNEGSKA (reference sequence). Trimming at V came to 3 bases and at J to 2 bases, leaving 8 bases not matched to a gene. There are 15 residues in the CDR3. The chain's CDR3 is CSASDLVAGAYEQYF. CDR3 bases: TGCAGTGCTAGTGACCTGGTAGCGGGAGCCTACGAGCAGTACTTC.

In this sample, this clonotype turned up many times. The V and J genes are TRBV6-6 and TRBJ1-6, with D perhaps TRBD1 (6 bases). The germline gives CDR1 MNHNY, CDR2 SVGAGI (reference sequence). V was pared by 5 bases and J by 6 bases, with 14 bases between. The CDR3 runs to 15 residues. CDR3 in DNA: TGTGCCAGCAGTCTCAGACAGGTTTTTAATTCACCCCTCCACTTT. This gives the protein CASSLRQVFNSPLHF.

This clonotype was seen at least ten times. This chain joins TRBV7-2 and TRBJ2-7; TRBD2 matches at 8 bases. The CDR3 contains 16 residues. V lost 2 bases, J lost 2 bases, and 8 bases stayed unmatched. CDR1 is SGHTA, CDR2 FQGNSA, per germline. The CDR3 DNA sequence: TGTGCCAGCAGCTTAAGGACCACTAGCGGCCCCTACGAGCAGTACTTC. Residues: CASSLRTTSGPYEQYF. The whole variable domain, remainder taken from reference TRBV7-2 and TRBJ2-7, is GAGVSQSPSNKVTEKGKDVELRCDPISGHTALYWYRQSLGQGLEFLIYFQGNSAPDKSGLPSDRFSAERTGGSVSTLTIQRTQQEDSAVYLCASSLRTTSGPYEQYFGPGTRLTVT.

As regards this clonotype: A much more abundant neighbour one base away suggests this may be a read error. V usage is TRBV20-1 and J usage is TRBJ1-4; no clear D. The CDR3 covers 11 residues. Germline CDR1 is DFQATT and CDR2 is SNEGSKA (reference sequence). CDR3 residues: CSVKAGENLFF. CDR3 coding DNA: TGCAGTGTAAAGGCTGGGGAAAATCTGTTTTTT.

The sample holds many counts of this clonotype. This sequence joins TRBV12-3 or TRBV12-4 and TRBJ1-6; D gene ambiguous. Between the trimmed V and J ends, which lost 6 bases and 7 bases, there was a span of 7 bases. This CDR3 spans 12 amino acids. The CDR3 region is CASRSKNSPLHF. CDR3 coding DNA: TGTGCCAGCAGGAGCAAAAATTCACCCCTCCACTTT.

Comments on this clonotype: An end of the junction differs from the germline gene, which may be a read error. CDR3 amino acids: CASTDGQPNAEAFF. In DNA, the CDR3 is TGCGCCAGCACGGATGGACAGCCGAACGCTGAAGCTTTCTTT. J is TRBJ1-1 and V is TRBV5-1; D is possibly TRBD1 (6 bases). The CDR3 loop spans 14 amino acids. Germline loops: CDR1 SGHRS, CDR2 YFSETQ.

The chain joins TRBV2 to TRBJ1-2; D is undetermined. CDR3 length: 11 residues. Trimming removed 4 bases from V and 8 bases from J, with 8 bases in between. Per the germline V gene, CDR1 is SNHLY and CDR2 is FYNNEI. This CDR3 reads CASSGTMGYTF. CDR3 bases: TGTGCCAGCAGTGGGACTATGGGCTACACCTTC.

At least ten counts were recorded for this clonotype. V gene TRBV7-2 combines with J gene TRBJ2-7; 8 bases match TRBD2. The V gene's germline CDR1 is SGHTA and CDR2 FQGNSA. J gave up 7 bases and V 8 bases, and 13 bases lay outside the gene matches. CDR3 length: 14 residues. The CDR3 DNA follows: TGTGCCAGCCAACCTGGAGCGGGAGTGGGTGAGCAGTACTTC. This translates into CASQPGAGVGEQYF.

This clonotype turned up a few times. The chain joins TRBV6-5 to TRBJ1-2; D is unresolved. Trimming took off 0 bases at V and 0 bases at J, with 14 bases between the two ends. Germline values: CDR1 MNHEY, CDR2 SVGAGI. This CDR3 has 17 amino acids. The DNA of the CDR3 is TGTGCCAGCAGTTACTCGAGAAGGAGGCAAGCTAACTATGGCTACACCTTC. Residues: CASSYSRRRQANYGYTF.

This sequence joins TRBV20-1 and TRBJ2-5, with D unresolved. Trimming removed 5 bases from V and 1 base from J, with 5 bases in between. The germline CDR1 and CDR2 sequences are DFQATT and SNEGSKA (reference sequence). The CDR3 covers 11 residues. CDR3 bases: TGCAGTGCTTTCCTCCAAGAGACCCAGTACTTC. Protein sequence: CSAFLQETQYF.

This clonotype was seen at least ten times. The rearrangement links TRBV12-3 or TRBV12-4 to TRBJ2-7, with D uncertain. Trimming removed 6 bases at V and 0 bases at J, with 9 bases between. This CDR3 is built from 13 residues. The CDR3 DNA sequence: TGTGCCAGCAGCTCCACTTACTCCTACGAGCAGTACTTC. Its protein is CASSSTYSYEQYF.

The genes are TRBV20-1 and TRBJ1-2; 7 nucleotides agree with TRBD1. This CDR3 is 13 amino acids long. The V gene's germline CDR1 is DFQATT and CDR2 SNEGSKA (reference sequence). Losses at the gene ends were 8 bases for V and 5 bases for J; bases not matched to a gene: 11. The CDR3 spells CSTSSSGGYGYTF. The CDR3 DNA sequence: TGCAGTACTTCGTCGTCAGGGGGATATGGCTACACCTTC.